This T cell receptor (beta chain) was sequenced in a study of T cell responses to AZD1222 COVID-19 vaccine. CDR1 SGHTA and CDR2 FQGNSA come from the germline V gene. CDR3 length: 13 residues. Between the trimmed V and J ends, which lost 7 bases and 11 bases, there was a span of 20 bases. This table comes from immunoSEQ multiplex PCR, and its TCRdb copy is limited to in-frame clones, with some not included. The sample records under 60,000 clones, over 75% being singletons. Study-wide findings and caveats: White British people made up most donors, females outnumbered males, and clonal diversity was possibly underestimated.

Remarks on this clone: The antigen remains unidentified.

The sequences come from peripheral blood, collected 28 days after the second AZD1222 dose. The rearrangement links TRBV7-2 to TRBJ1-1; unclear D gene. The clonotype comes from an adult who received the AZD1222 COVID-19 vaccine. This CDR3 is CASTVTGSFRAFF. Here the CDR3 DNA reads TGTGCCAGCACCGTGACGGGGAGCTTCCGCGCTTTCTTT.